Listed below are T cell receptor beta chains from one sample, sequenced in a study of T cell responses to AZD1222 COVID-19 vaccine. Profiled with immunoSEQ multiplex PCR; TCRdb holds only in-frame clones, not every one. The table includes 100,000 to 150,000 clones, over 70% detected once. The sample here was peripheral blood, taken on day 0 of AZD1222 vaccination. These receptors came from an adult in good health. Each CDR3 is given without its conserved first and last residue. Each record gives: CDR3 length, J gene, V gene, CDR3 protein.

len: 16
j_gene: TRBJ2-2
v_gene: TRBV5-4
CDR3aa: ASSSQTLAGGYTGELF

len: 11
j_gene: TRBJ1-2
v_gene: TRBV12-3/TRBV12-4
CDR3aa: ASSSGDNYGYT

len: 12
j_gene: TRBJ2-2
v_gene: TRBV27
CDR3aa: ASSLSESGGELF

len: 10
j_gene: TRBJ1-2
v_gene: TRBV11-2
CDR3aa: ASSSEGDGYT

len: 12
j_gene: TRBJ1-2
v_gene: TRBV6-5
CDR3aa: ASTRVGAYYGYT

len: 14
j_gene: TRBJ2-3
v_gene: TRBV13
CDR3aa: ASSLGFGTPTDTQY

len: 13
j_gene: TRBJ2-7
v_gene: TRBV4-2
CDR3aa: ASSQDQAGAAFQY

len: 13
j_gene: TRBJ1-1
v_gene: TRBV28
CDR3aa: ASSRQGAGNTEAF

len: 13
j_gene: TRBJ2-5
v_gene: TRBV2
CDR3aa: ASSELAGDQETQY

len: 14
j_gene: TRBJ1-5
v_gene: TRBV28
CDR3aa: ASSLSGLNSNQPQH

len: 14
j_gene: TRBJ1-1
v_gene: TRBV7-2
CDR3aa: ASSRQISRVGTEAF